One and the same sample provided the 22 T cell receptor beta chains below, sequenced in a study of T cells after yellow fever vaccination. From the 5' RACE reads, TCRdb called clonotypes with MiXCR, one entry per CDR3 protein. There are about 69,000 distinct CDR3 sequences in the sample; around 6.2% occur only once, and roughly 2% lies in the top ten. The sample here was CD4+ T cells sorted from PBMCs, taken around 16 days after the first yellow fever vaccination. The receptors were gathered from a man aged 18-30 years who received the YFV17D yellow fever vaccine.

This clonotype was seen ten or more times. This chain connects TRBV18 to TRBJ1-4, with D uncertain. Germline CDR1 KGHSH, CDR2 LQKENI. The CDR3 is 16 amino acids. V was pared by 4 bases and J by 5 bases, with 17 bases between. DNA of the CDR3: TGTGCCAGCTCACTTGACGTTGCGGGCAGGAATGAAAAACTGTTTTTT. Translating it yields CASSLDVAGRNEKLFF.

This clonotype was seen repeatedly, ten times or more. The V gene is TRBV27, the J gene TRBJ1-6; D is undetermined. V lost 6 bases to trimming and J lost 8 bases, with 20 bases between them. Germline V gives CDR1 MNHEY, CDR2 SMNVEV (reference sequence). This CDR3 comprises 16 residues. Here the CDR3 reads CASSEADVYRDSPLHF. The DNA for the CDR3 is TGTGCCAGCAGCGAAGCTGATGTCTATCGGGATTCACCCCTCCACTTT.

This clonotype has a count of ten or more. The gene calls are TRBV5-1 and TRBJ2-5, with D perhaps TRBD2 (5 bases). Germline V gene lookup returns CDR1 SGHRS and CDR2 YFSETQ. The CDR3 has 14 amino acids. Trimming left V 3 bases short and J 1 base short, with 10 bases between. In DNA, the CDR3 is TGCGCCAGCAGCTATCGGGGATCCCAAGAGACCCAGTACTTC. Its protein product is CASSYRGSQETQYF.

Many counts were recorded for this clonotype. This chain links TRBV29-1 with TRBJ2-1; no clear D. With 0 bases removed from V and 10 bases from J, the gap between germline ends came to 13 bases. This CDR3 contains 13 residues. From germline, CDR1 is SQVTM and CDR2 ANQGSEA. CDR3 DNA: TGCAGCGTTGAAGAAGCCGTGACACGAGAGCAGTTCTTC. It codes for CSVEEAVTREQFF.

Relative to its sample, this clonotype is medium-sized. The chain has TRBV5-1 and TRBJ1-6; D unclear. Germline CDR1 and CDR2: SGHRS and YFSETQ. The length of the CDR3 is 15 residues. V was trimmed by 0 bases and J by 7 bases, leaving 11 bases between them. DNA for the CDR3: TGCGCCAGCAGCTTGGGGGCGTCTTACAATTCACCCCTCCACTTT. It yields the protein CASSLGASYNSPLHF.

This clonotype was recorded at least ten times. The genes are TRBV7-2 and TRBJ1-2; TRBD1 might be the D (5 bases). CDR1 is SGHTA and CDR2 is FQGNSA in the germline V gene. The CDR3 covers 13 residues. Trimming took off 3 bases at V and 8 bases at J, with 13 bases between the two ends. CDR3 in amino acids: CASSFNDQGGYTF. In DNA, the CDR3 is TGTGCCAGCAGCTTCAACGATCAGGGCGGCTACACCTTC.

This clonotype was seen repeatedly, ten times or more. CDR3 nucleotide sequence: TGTGCCAGTAGTATGGACAGGGCGAGCACAGATACGCAGTATTTT. Its translation is CASSMDRASTDTQYF. The V and J genes are TRBV19 and TRBJ2-3; 8 bases are shared with TRBD1. Looked up from germline, CDR1 is LNHDA and CDR2 is SQIVND (reference sequence). Trimming took 3 bases from V and 0 from J; bases not matched to a gene: 2. This CDR3 comprises 15 residues.

In this sample, this clonotype turned up many times. The rearrangement uses TRBV29-1 and TRBJ1-1; D not certain. The CDR3 is made up of 14 amino acids. V lost 4 bases, J lost 1 base, and 13 bases lay in between. Germline V lookup: CDR1 SQVTM, CDR2 ANQGSEA. This chain's CDR3 is CSVVDPGANTEAFF. The CDR3 nucleotides are TGCAGCGTTGTAGATCCAGGCGCGAACACTGAAGCTTTCTTT.

The sample holds many counts of this clonotype. J is TRBJ2-5 and V is TRBV7-6; D is undetermined. V lost 4 bases and J 4 bases, leaving 19 bases between the germline ends. This CDR3 is built from 16 residues. CDR1 is SGHVS and CDR2 is FNYEAQ in the germline V gene. In DNA, the CDR3 is TGTGCCAGCAGCTCGCCCCCGGGCCGCCTAGGAGAGACCCAGTACTTC. Its translation is CASSSPPGRLGETQYF.

This clonotype was picked up many times. The V call is TRBV28, the J call TRBJ2-7, with D possibly TRBD2 on 6 matching bases. Trimming shortened V by 6 bases and J by 2 bases, and 17 bases separated the two germline ends. CDR1 and CDR2 from the germline V gene are MDHEN and SYDVKM. This CDR3 spans 15 amino acids. This CDR3 is CASRSAGTPAYEQYV. Written as DNA, the CDR3 is TGTGCCAGCAGGTCCGCCGGGACTCCCGCCTACGAGCAGTACGTC.

This clonotype was found many times. V gene TRBV7-9 combines with J gene TRBJ1-1; tentative D call: TRBD1 (6 bases). Trimming took off 5 bases at V and 5 bases at J, with 21 bases between the two ends. Germline CDR1 and CDR2: SEHNR and FQNEAQ (reference sequence). The CDR3 totals 16 residues. The CDR3 DNA reads TGTGCCAGCAGCCTACGTTCAGGGGAGGCGAGGACTGAAGCTTTCTTT. Translating gives CASSLRSGEARTEAFF.

This clonotype turned up a few times. Relative to the germline gene, one junction end is altered; a read error may explain this. The V and J genes are TRBV6-6 and TRBJ1-4; maybe TRBD1 (6 bases). CDR1 is MNHNY, CDR2 SVGAGI, per germline (reference sequence). The CDR3 loop spans 11 amino acids. CDR3 nucleotide sequence: TGTGCCAGCAGTTACTCGGGACACCCAACCTTT. Residues: CASSYSGHPTF.

This clonotype has at least ten counts. This chain connects TRBV5-1 to TRBJ1-2; 7 nucleotides agree with TRBD1. The CDR3 runs to 13 residues. The trim removed 2 bases at V and 8 bases at J, leaving 6 bases unmatched. CDR1 SGHRS and CDR2 YFSETQ come from the germline V gene. This chain's CDR3 is CASSFRQGEGYTF. The CDR3 DNA follows: TGCGCCAGCAGCTTCCGACAGGGTGAAGGCTACACCTTC. Drawing the rest from reference TRBV5-1 and TRBJ1-2, the complete variable domain is KAGVTQTPRYLIKTRGQQVTLSCSPISGHRSVSWYQQTPGQGLQFLFEYFSETQRNKGNFPGRFSGRQFSNSRSEMNVSTLELGDSALYLCASSFRQGEGYTFGSGTRLTVV.

Many counts were recorded for this clonotype. The chain recombines TRBV12-3 or TRBV12-4 with TRBJ2-1, with D hard to call. The CDR3 runs 14 residues. V lost 6 bases, J lost 9 bases, and 18 bases lay in between. CDR3 in DNA: TGTGCCAGCAGCCCTACCCGTACCTGGGGTGAGCAGTTCTTC. Encoded protein: CASSPTRTWGEQFF.

This clonotype was found many times. This chain uses TRBV28 with TRBJ1-2, with D possibly matching TRBD1 (6 bases). This CDR3 has 16 residues. The V gene's germline CDR1 is MDHEN and CDR2 SYDVKM. Trimming took off 1 base at V and 0 bases at J, with 12 bases between the two ends. CDR3 nucleotide sequence: TGTGCCAGCAGTTTATTGGCAGGGGCCGCTAACTATGGCTACACCTTC. Residues: CASSLLAGAANYGYTF.

This clonotype has at least ten counts. The chain combines TRBV9 with TRBJ2-2; 9 nucleotides align to TRBD2. Unmatched junction bases numbered 8, after V lost 3 bases and J lost 2 bases. Germline V lookup: CDR1 SGDLS, CDR2 YYNGEE. This CDR3 spans 17 amino acids. CDR3 sequence reads: CASSDVAGAFNTGELFF. DNA of the CDR3: TGTGCCAGCAGCGACGTAGCGGGGGCCTTCAACACCGGGGAGCTGTTTTTT.

The sample holds many counts of this clonotype. V gene TRBV29-1 combines with J gene TRBJ1-1; D is unresolved. Germline V CDR1 and CDR2: SQVTM, ANQGSEA. V was shortened by 7 bases and J by 5 bases, with 17 bases between the two germline ends. The CDR3 sequence is 13 residues long. The CDR3 loop reads CSGAFRAGTEAFF. Written as DNA, the CDR3 is TGCAGCGGAGCTTTCCGGGCTGGTACTGAAGCTTTCTTT.

This clonotype came up many times. The genes are TRBV20-1 and TRBJ1-5, with a weak D call TRBD1 (6 bases). V gave up 2 bases and J gave up 3 bases, with 8 bases separating them. This CDR3 region has 13 residues. Germline CDR1 DFQATT, CDR2 SNEGSKA (reference sequence). The CDR3 sequence is CSARQGSNQPQHF. The CDR3, as DNA: TGCAGTGCTAGACAGGGGTCCAATCAGCCCCAGCATTTT.

A word on this clonotype: This may be a read error: a much more frequent sequence differs by one nucleotide. The chain employs TRBV5-5 and TRBJ2-3; D unresolved. The CDR3 has 13 residues. CDR1 SGHKS and CDR2 YYEKEE come from the germline V gene (reference sequence). The CDR3 here is CASSPLWVDKQYF. The CDR3 DNA is TGTGCCAGCAGCCCTCTGTGGGTAGATAAGCAGTATTTT.

The rearrangement joins TRBV5-1 to TRBJ2-1, with D perhaps matching TRBD1 or TRBD2 (5 bases each). This CDR3 has 18 residues. Germline V gene sequence: CDR1 SGHRS, CDR2 YFSETQ. Trimming shortened V by 1 base and J by 0 bases, and 17 bases separated the two germline ends. For the CDR3, the DNA is TGCGCCAGCAGCTTGCATGCTCGAGGGGTGACCTCCTACAATGAGCAGTTCTTC. Translation: CASSLHARGVTSYNEQFF. Full variable domain (rest looked up from reference TRBV5-1 and TRBJ2-1): KAGVTQTPRYLIKTRGQQVTLSCSPISGHRSVSWYQQTPGQGLQFLFEYFSETQRNKGNFPGRFSGRQFSNSRSEMNVSTLELGDSALYLCASSLHARGVTSYNEQFFGPGTRLTVL.

This clonotype has a count of ten or more. The rearrangement uses TRBV21-1 and TRBJ2-7; TRBD1 is the table's D call, not checked against the DNA. TRBV21-1 counts as a pseudogene. The length of the CDR3 is 18 residues. The CDR3 region has the DNA TGTGCCAGCAGCAAAGAATTTCTCCCGGGAATTAAGGTCTACGAGCAGTACTTC. It specifies CASSKEFLPGIKVYEQYF.

This clonotype has a count of ten or more. The chain uses TRBV5-6 and TRBJ2-7; D is tentatively TRBD1 or TRBD2 (5 bases each). Germline assignment: CDR1 SGHDT and CDR2 YYEEEE. Deletions cut 6 bases from V and 0 bases from J, with 16 bases between. The CDR3 has 15 amino acids. The CDR3 loop reads CASTWLRGSSYEQYF. The CDR3 nucleotides read TGTGCCAGCACTTGGCTTCGGGGCAGCTCCTACGAGCAGTACTTC.